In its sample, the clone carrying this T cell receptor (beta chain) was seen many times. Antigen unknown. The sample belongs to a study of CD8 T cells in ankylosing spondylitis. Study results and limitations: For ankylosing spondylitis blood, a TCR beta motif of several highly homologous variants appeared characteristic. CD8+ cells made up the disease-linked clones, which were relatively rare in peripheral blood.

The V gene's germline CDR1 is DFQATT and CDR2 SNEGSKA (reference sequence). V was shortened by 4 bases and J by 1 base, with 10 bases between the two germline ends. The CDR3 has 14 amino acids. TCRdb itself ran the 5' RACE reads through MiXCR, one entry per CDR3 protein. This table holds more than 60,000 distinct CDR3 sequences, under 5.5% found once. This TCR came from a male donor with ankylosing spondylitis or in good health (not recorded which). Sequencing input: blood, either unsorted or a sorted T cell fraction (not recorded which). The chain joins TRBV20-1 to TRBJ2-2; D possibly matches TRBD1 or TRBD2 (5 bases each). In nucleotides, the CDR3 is TGCAGTGCTACGGGACCCCTGAACACCGGGGAGCTGTTTTTT. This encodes CSATGPLNTGELFF.